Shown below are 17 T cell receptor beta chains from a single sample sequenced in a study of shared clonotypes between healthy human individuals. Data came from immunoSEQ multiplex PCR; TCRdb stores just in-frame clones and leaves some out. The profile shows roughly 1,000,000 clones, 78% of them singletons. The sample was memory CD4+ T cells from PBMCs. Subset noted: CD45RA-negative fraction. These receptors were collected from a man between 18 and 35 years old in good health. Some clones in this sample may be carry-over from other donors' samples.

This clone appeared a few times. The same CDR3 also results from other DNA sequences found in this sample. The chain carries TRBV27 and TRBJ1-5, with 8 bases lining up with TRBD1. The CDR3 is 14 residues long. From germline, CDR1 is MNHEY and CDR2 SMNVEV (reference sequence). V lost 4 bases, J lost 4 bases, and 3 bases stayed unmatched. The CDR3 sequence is CASSSGTGNQPQHF. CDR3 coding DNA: TGTGCCAGCAGTTCCGGGACAGGTAATCAGCCCCAGCATTTT.

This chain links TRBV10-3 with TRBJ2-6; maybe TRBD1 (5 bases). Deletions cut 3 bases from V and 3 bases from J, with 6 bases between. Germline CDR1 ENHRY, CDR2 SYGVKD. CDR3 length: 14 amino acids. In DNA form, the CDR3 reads TGTGCCATCAGTGAAGGGGATGGGGCCAACGTCCTGACTTTC. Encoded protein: CAISEGDGANVLTF.

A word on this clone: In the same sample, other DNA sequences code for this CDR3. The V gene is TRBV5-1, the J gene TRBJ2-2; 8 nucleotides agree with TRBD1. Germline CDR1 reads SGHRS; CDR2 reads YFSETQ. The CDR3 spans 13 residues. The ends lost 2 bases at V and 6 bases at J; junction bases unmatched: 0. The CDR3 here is CASSLQGAGELFF. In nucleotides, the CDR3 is TGCGCCAGCAGCTTACAGGGGGCCGGGGAGCTGTTTTTT.

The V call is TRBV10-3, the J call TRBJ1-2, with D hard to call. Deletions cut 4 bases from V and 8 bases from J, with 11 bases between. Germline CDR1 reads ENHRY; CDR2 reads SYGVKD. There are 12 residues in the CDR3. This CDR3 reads CAISGSDQGYTF. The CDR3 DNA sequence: TGTGCCATCAGTGGGTCAGATCAGGGCTACACCTTC.

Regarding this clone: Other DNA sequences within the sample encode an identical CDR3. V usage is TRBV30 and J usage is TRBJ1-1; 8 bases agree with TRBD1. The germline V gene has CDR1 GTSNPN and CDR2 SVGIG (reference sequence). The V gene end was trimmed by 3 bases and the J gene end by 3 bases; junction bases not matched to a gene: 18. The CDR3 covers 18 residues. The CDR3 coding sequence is TGTGCCTGGAGCCAATGGGCAGGGGGCGCAAGGTTTGACACTGAAGCTTTCTTT. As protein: CAWSQWAGGARFDTEAFF. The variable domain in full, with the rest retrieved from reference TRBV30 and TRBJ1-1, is SQTIHQWPATLVQPVGSPLSLECTVEGTSNPNLYWYRQAAGRGLQLLFYSVGIGQISSEVPQNLSASRPQDRQFILSSKKLLLSDSGFYLCAWSQWAGGARFDTEAFFGQGTRLTVV.

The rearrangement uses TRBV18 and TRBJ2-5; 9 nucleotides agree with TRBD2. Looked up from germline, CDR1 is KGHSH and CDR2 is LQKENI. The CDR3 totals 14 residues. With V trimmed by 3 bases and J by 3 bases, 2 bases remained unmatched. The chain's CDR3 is CASSPRLAEETQYF. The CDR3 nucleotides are TGTGCCAGCTCACCTCGACTAGCGGAAGAGACCCAGTACTTC.

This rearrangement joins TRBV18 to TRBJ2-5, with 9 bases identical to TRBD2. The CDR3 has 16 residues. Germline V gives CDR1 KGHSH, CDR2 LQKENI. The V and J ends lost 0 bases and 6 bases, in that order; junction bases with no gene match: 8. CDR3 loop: CASSPPGLANSKTQYF. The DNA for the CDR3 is TGTGCCAGCTCACCACCGGGACTAGCTAACTCAAAGACCCAGTACTTC. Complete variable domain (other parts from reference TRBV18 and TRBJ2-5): NAGVMQNPRHLVRRRGQEARLRCSPMKGHSHVYWYRQLPEEGLKFMVYLQKENIIDESGMPKERFSAEFPKEGPSILRIQQVVRGDSAAYFCASSPPGLANSKTQYFGPGTRLLVL.

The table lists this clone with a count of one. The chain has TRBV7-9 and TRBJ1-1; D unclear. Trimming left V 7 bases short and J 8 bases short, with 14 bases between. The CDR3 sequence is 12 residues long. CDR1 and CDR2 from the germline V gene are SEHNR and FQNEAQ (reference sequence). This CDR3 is CASTSLGREAFF. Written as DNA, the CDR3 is TGTGCCAGCACCTCTCTTGGGAGGGAAGCTTTCTTT.

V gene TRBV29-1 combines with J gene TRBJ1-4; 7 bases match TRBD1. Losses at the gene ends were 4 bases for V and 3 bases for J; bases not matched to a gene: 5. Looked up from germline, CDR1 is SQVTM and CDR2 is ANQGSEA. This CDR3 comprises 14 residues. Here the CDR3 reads CSVGMTGSNEKLFF. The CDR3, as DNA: TGCAGCGTTGGGATGACAGGGTCTAATGAAAAACTGTTTTTT.

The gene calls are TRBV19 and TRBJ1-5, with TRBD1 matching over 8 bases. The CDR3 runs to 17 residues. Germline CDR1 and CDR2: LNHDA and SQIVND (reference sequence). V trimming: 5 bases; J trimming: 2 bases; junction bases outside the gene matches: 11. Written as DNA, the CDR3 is TGTGCCAGTAGTCCCCGGACAGGGCAGGCCGGCAATCAGCCCCAGCATTTT. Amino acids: CASSPRTGQAGNQPQHF. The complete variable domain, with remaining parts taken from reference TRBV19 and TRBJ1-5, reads DGGITQSPKYLFRKEGQNVTLSCEQNLNHDAMYWYRQDPGQGLRLIYYSQIVNDFQKGDIAEGYSVSREKKESFPLTVTSAQKNPTAFYLCASSPRTGQAGNQPQHFGDGTRLSIL.

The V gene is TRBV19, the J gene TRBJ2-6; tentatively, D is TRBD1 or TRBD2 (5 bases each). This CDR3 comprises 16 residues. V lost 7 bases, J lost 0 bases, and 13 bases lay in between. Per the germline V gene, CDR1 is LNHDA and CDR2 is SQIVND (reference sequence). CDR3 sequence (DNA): TGTGCCAGTAACCCGCCTGGGGGCTCTGGGGCCAACGTCCTGACTTTC. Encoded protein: CASNPPGGSGANVLTF.

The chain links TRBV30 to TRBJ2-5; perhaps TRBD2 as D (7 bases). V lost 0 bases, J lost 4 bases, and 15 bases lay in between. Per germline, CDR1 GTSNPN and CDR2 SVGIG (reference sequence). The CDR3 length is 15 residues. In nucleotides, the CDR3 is TGTGCCTGGAGTGTGGGGCCAGGGGAGGGAGAGACCCAGTACTTC. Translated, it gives CAWSVGPGEGETQYF.

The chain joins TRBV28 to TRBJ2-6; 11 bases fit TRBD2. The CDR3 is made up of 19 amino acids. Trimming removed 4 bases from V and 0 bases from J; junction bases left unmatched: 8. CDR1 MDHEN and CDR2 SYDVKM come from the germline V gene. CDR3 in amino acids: CASSSPGLAARSGANVLTF. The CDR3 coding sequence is TGTGCCAGCAGTTCTCCGGGACTAGCGGCCCGCTCTGGGGCCAACGTCCTGACTTTC. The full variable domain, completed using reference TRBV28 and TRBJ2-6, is DVKVTQSSRYLVKRTGEKVFLECVQDMDHENMFWYRQDPGLGLRLIYFSYDVKMKEKGDIPEGYSVSREKKERFSLILESASTNQTSMYLCASSSPGLAARSGANVLTFGAGSRLTVL.

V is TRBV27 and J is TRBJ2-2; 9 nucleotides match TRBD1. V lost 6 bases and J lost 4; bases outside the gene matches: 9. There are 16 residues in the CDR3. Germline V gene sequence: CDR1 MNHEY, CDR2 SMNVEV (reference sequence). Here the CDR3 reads CASSPHRGRGTGELFF. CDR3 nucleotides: TGTGCCAGCAGCCCTCACAGGGGGCGAGGCACCGGGGAGCTGTTTTTT.

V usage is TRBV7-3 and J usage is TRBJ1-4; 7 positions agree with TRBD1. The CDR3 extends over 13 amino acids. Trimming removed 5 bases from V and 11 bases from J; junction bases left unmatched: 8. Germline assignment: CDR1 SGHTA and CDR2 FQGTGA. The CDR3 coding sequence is TGTGCCAGCAGCCTAAGACAGGGAGGGAAACTGTTTTTT. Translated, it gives CASSLRQGGKLFF.

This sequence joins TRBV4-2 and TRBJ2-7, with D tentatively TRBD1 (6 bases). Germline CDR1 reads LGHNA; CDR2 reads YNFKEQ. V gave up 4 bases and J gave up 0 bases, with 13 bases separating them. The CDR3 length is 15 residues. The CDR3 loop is CASSRPGDGSYEQYF. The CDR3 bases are TGTGCCAGCAGCCGGCCAGGGGATGGCTCCTACGAGCAGTACTTC.

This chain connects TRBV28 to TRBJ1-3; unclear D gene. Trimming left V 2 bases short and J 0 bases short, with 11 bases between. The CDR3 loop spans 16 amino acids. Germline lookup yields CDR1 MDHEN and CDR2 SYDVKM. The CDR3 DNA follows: TGTGCCAGCAGTTTAGACGCCAGAATCTCTGGAAACACCATATATTTT. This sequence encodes CASSLDARISGNTIYF. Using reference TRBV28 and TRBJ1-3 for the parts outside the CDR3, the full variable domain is DVKVTQSSRYLVKRTGEKVFLECVQDMDHENMFWYRQDPGLGLRLIYFSYDVKMKEKGDIPEGYSVSREKKERFSLILESASTNQTSMYLCASSLDARISGNTIYFGEGSWLTVV.